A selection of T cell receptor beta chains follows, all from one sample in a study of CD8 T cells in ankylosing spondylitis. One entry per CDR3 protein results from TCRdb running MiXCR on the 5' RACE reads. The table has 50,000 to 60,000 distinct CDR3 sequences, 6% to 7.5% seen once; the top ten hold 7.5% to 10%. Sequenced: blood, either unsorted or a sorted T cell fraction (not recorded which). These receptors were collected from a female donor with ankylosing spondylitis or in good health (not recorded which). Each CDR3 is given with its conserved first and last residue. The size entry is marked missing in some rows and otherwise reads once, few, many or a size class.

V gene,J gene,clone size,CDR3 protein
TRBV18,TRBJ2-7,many,CASSQGDAYEQYF
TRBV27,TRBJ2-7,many,CASSLALLSGEKYF
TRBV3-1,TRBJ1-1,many,CASTPQGGDTEAFF
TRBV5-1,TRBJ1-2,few,CASSLEILGHGYTF
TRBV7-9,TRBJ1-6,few,CASSSWTTHSPLHF
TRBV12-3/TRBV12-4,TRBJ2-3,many,CASSSRGNTQYF
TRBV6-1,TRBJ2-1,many,CASTYGQGDEQFF
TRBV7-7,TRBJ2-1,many,CASSPQGFNNEQFF
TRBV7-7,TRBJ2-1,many,CASSFTSGGVNEQFF
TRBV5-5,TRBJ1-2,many,CASRPRWGSDYGYTF
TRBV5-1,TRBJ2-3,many,CASSTDSLLTDTQYF
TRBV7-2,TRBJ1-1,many,CASSLVENTEAFF
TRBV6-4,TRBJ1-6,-,CSSSRGGDGNSPLHF
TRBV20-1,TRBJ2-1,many,CSASGGYYEQFF
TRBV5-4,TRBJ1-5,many,CASSLTLTPGTGNNQPQHF
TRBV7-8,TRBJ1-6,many,CASSLGDYSPLHF
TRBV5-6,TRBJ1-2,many,CASGYRDWDYGYTF
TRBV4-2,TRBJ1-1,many,CASSQDFGMNTEAFF
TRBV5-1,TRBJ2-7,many,CASSLEWGAYEQYF
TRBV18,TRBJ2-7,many,CASSPSQTYEQYF
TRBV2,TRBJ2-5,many,CASSEVETSGGETQYF
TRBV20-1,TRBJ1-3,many,CSAQGVMGAGGNTIYF
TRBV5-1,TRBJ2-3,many,CASSFIQGSDTQYF
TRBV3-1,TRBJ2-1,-,CASSDTGGSYNEQFF